The next 8 T cell receptor beta chains were all read from a single sample in a study of blood T cell repertoires in COVID-19. The table came from immunoSEQ multiplex PCR; TCRdb's copy has only in-frame clones and leaves some out. The table shows approximately 94,000 clones, with 90% to 95% occurring only once. The sample taken for sequencing was peripheral blood. The receptors were sampled from a woman between 50 and 59 years old in a cohort sampled during active COVID-19.

The chain joins TRBV29-1 to TRBJ1-4, with D hard to call. There are 11 residues in the CDR3. Germline CDR1 is SQVTM and CDR2 is ANQGSEA. V was shortened by 5 bases and J by 2 bases, with 3 bases between the two germline ends. The CDR3 nucleotides are TGCAGCGTTCAGACTAATGAAAAACTGTTTTTT. Amino acid sequence: CSVQTNEKLFF.

This clone showed up just once. The gene calls are TRBV6-6 and TRBJ2-7; 7 nucleotides align to TRBD1. CDR1 is MNHNY and CDR2 is SVGAGI in the germline V gene (reference sequence). This CDR3 spans 13 amino acids. With 6 bases clipped from V and 3 bases from J, the junction kept 5 bases outside the gene matches. CDR3 in amino acids: CASSLTGNYEQYF. The CDR3 coding sequence is TGTGCCAGCAGCCTGACAGGGAACTACGAGCAGTACTTC.

The chain couples TRBV6-5 to TRBJ1-6; 10 nucleotides align to TRBD1. J was trimmed by 9 bases and V by 6 bases; bases with no gene match: 2. The CDR3 loop spans 13 amino acids. The germline V gene has CDR1 MNHEY and CDR2 SVGAGI. For the CDR3, the DNA is TGTGCCAGCAGGGGACAGGGGCTTTCACCCCTCCACTTT. Translated: CASRGQGLSPLHF.

This chain uses TRBV9 with TRBJ2-7, with 7 bases lining up with TRBD1. From germline, CDR1 is SGDLS and CDR2 YYNGEE. V lost 3 bases, J lost 2 bases, and 2 bases stayed unmatched. There are 13 residues in the CDR3. The DNA of the CDR3 is TGTGCCAGCAGCGACGGACAGGCCTACGAGCAGTACTTC. It is translated as CASSDGQAYEQYF.

This chain joins TRBV5-1 and TRBJ1-1, with TRBD1 as a possible D gene (5 bases). The CDR3 runs 13 residues. V was shortened by 5 bases and J by 1 base, with 9 bases between the two germline ends. Germline loops: CDR1 SGHRS, CDR2 YFSETQ. CDR3: CASSFRGNTEAFF. The CDR3 nucleotides read TGCGCCAGCAGTTTTAGGGGGAACACTGAAGCTTTCTTT.

The chain is built from TRBV18 and TRBJ1-2, with a weak D call TRBD1 (5 bases). Germline V gives CDR1 KGHSH, CDR2 LQKENI. V lost 3 bases and J lost 0, with 5 bases in between. The CDR3 spans 13 residues. The CDR3 loop reads CASSPDTNYGYTF. The DNA for the CDR3 is TGTGCCAGCTCACCGGACACTAACTATGGCTACACCTTC.

This clone was found once. The chain uses TRBV4-1 and TRBJ1-2; 7 bases line up with TRBD1. V dropped 1 base and J dropped 5; count of bases not matched to a gene: 7. The germline gives CDR1 MGHRA, CDR2 YSYEKL. There are 15 residues in the CDR3. The CDR3 DNA sequence: TGCGCCAGCAGCCAAGGACAGGGTTTTTCATATGGCTACACCTTC. This translates into CASSQGQGFSYGYTF.

The chain is built from TRBV28 and TRBJ1-5, with D uncertain. V was clipped by 7 bases and J by 2 bases, with 15 bases between them. This CDR3 has 15 amino acids. The germline V gene encodes CDR1 MDHEN and CDR2 SYDVKM. The CDR3 sequence: CASIPGLFGNQPQHF. The DNA for the CDR3 is TGTGCCAGCATCCCCGGGTTGTTTGGCAATCAGCCCCAGCATTTT.